Each of the 23 T cell receptor beta chains below was sequenced from the same sample in a study of blood T cell repertoires in COVID-19 (TCRdb year 2020). Library method: the immunoSEQ multiplex PCR assay. Entries here come from immuneACCESS through TCRdb and include only in-frame sequences with V and J called. Some clones fail to appear in such tables; in the studies checked, an unresolved V gene covers under half of the shortfall, and the cause of the remainder is unknown. The sample profile shows under 150,000 clones; roughly four fifths of them were found once. The ten top clones hold 5.5% to 7% of the sample. The material sequenced was peripheral blood. The source of these receptors is a human donor in a cohort sampled during active COVID-19.

This clone came up once. The chain combines TRBV5-1 with TRBJ2-2; 7 bases map to TRBD1. CDR1 and CDR2 (germline): SGHRS, YFSETQ. The CDR3 spans 17 residues. V was pared by 1 base and J by 0 bases, with 6 bases of the junction left unmatched. The CDR3 DNA reads TGCGCCAGCAGCTTGAGGGGGACAGCCACGAACACCGGGGAGCTGTTTTTT. Encoded protein: CASSLRGTATNTGELFF.

The rearrangement joins TRBV10-3 to TRBJ2-5; 9 nucleotides match TRBD1. The germline CDR1 and CDR2 sequences are ENHRY and SYGVKD. CDR3 size: 13 residues. Losses at the gene ends were 11 bases for V and 5 bases for J; bases not matched to a gene: 9. The CDR3 here is CAASQGAEETQYF. The DNA for the CDR3 is TGTGCCGCTTCACAGGGGGCGGAGGAGACCCAGTACTTC.

This chain links TRBV30 with TRBJ1-5, with D maybe TRBD1 (5 bases). Per germline, CDR1 GTSNPN and CDR2 SVGIG (reference sequence). The CDR3 contains 12 residues. V was pared by 0 bases and J by 9 bases, with 9 bases between. The CDR3 here is CAWSVGAGPQHF. The CDR3 DNA follows: TGTGCCTGGAGTGTAGGGGCCGGGCCCCAGCATTTT.

V and J are TRBV24-1 and TRBJ2-7; weak D call: TRBD2 (6 bases). V shed 9 bases and J shed 2 bases, with 13 bases lying between them. There are 13 residues in the CDR3. Per germline, CDR1 KGHDR and CDR2 SFDVKD. The CDR3 coding sequence is TGTGCCACCTCTCCCGGGGGTACCTACGAGCAGTACTTC. This sequence encodes CATSPGGTYEQYF.

The chain is built from TRBV6-4 and TRBJ2-3; 12 bases align to TRBD2. The germline gives CDR1 MRHNA, CDR2 SNTAGT. This CDR3 contains 13 residues. Trimming cost V 5 bases and J 6 bases; bases outside gene matches: 0. CDR3 loop: CASSTSGGDTQYF. CDR3 nucleotide sequence: TGTGCCAGCAGTACTAGCGGGGGGGATACGCAGTATTTT.

This chain joins TRBV9 and TRBJ2-3, with 7 bases aligning to TRBD2. This CDR3 is built from 15 residues. CDR1 and CDR2 (germline): SGDLS, YYNGEE. Unmatched junction bases numbered 7, after V lost 4 bases and J lost 2 bases. The CDR3 DNA reads TGTGCCAGCAGCCTGACCGGGGGGACCACAGATACGCAGTATTTT. It encodes CASSLTGGTTDTQYF. The full variable domain, its missing parts supplied by reference TRBV9 and TRBJ2-3, is DSGVTQTPKHLITATGQRVTLRCSPRSGDLSVYWYQQSLDQGLQFLIQYYNGEERAKGNILERFSAQQFPDLHSELNLSSLELGDSALYFCASSLTGGTTDTQYFGPGTRLTVL.

This chain connects TRBV3-1 (or the pseudogene TRBV3-2) to TRBJ1-6, with 8 nucleotides matching TRBD1. V lost 0 bases and J lost 9; bases outside the gene matches: 4. The CDR3 consists of 15 residues. The V gene's germline CDR1 is LGHDT and CDR2 YNNKEL (reference sequence). The CDR3 spells CASSQEDRVGSPLHF. DNA for the CDR3: TGTGCCAGCAGCCAAGAGGACAGGGTCGGTTCACCCCTCCACTTT.

The chain is built from TRBV2 and TRBJ2-3, with 8 bases that match TRBD1. The length of the CDR3 is 15 residues. With 4 bases clipped from V and 2 bases from J, the junction kept 5 bases outside the gene matches. Germline values: CDR1 SNHLY, CDR2 FYNNEI. The CDR3 region has the DNA TGTGCCAGCAGTGTCGGGACAGGACCCACAGATACGCAGTATTTT. It encodes CASSVGTGPTDTQYF.

J is TRBJ1-5 and V is TRBV19; tentative D call: TRBD1 (6 bases). V lost 5 bases, J lost 11 bases, and 16 bases lay in between. From germline, CDR1 is LNHDA and CDR2 SQIVND (reference sequence). The CDR3 consists of 13 residues. Here the CDR3 reads CASSPPGALTQHF. CDR3 DNA sequence: TGTGCCAGTAGTCCCCCAGGGGCATTGACCCAGCATTTT.

This chain links TRBV6-5 with TRBJ2-3; D possibly corresponds to TRBD1 (6 bases). Between the trimmed V and J ends, which lost 4 bases and 5 bases, there was a span of 13 bases. The CDR3 length is 14 residues. CDR1 and CDR2 (germline): MNHEY, SVGAGI. CDR3 DNA sequence: TGTGCCAGCAGTTGGGCAGGGGTGGGAGATACGCAGTATTTT. Translated: CASSWAGVGDTQYF.

The genes are TRBV30 and TRBJ2-5; D perhaps matches TRBD2 (7 bases). V was cut by 0 bases and J by 3 bases, with 14 bases left in between. Germline loops: CDR1 GTSNPN, CDR2 SVGIG (reference sequence). The CDR3 is 15 amino acids. CDR3 nucleotide sequence: TGTGCCTGGAGTGTAGGGGGGGCCGGGGAAGAGACCCAGTACTTC. It encodes CAWSVGGAGEETQYF.

This clone was seen just once. The V call is TRBV9, the J call TRBJ2-3; 10 bases agree with TRBD2. V dropped 0 bases and J dropped 5; count of bases not matched to a gene: 9. Per the germline V gene, CDR1 is SGDLS and CDR2 is YYNGEE. This CDR3 is 17 amino acids long. CDR3 region: CASSVAWSGGAIDTQYF. The DNA of the CDR3 is TGTGCCAGCAGCGTAGCTTGGAGCGGGGGGGCCATAGATACGCAGTATTTT.

This chain joins TRBV19 and TRBJ2-3, with TRBD2 as a possible D gene (6 bases). Trimming shortened V by 8 bases and J by 2 bases, and 17 bases separated the two germline ends. Per germline, CDR1 LNHDA and CDR2 SQIVND (reference sequence). The CDR3 totals 15 residues. CDR3 DNA sequence: TGTGCCAGTGGACGCGCGGGGCGGGACACAGATACGCAGTATTTT. It codes for CASGRAGRDTDTQYF. The variable domain in full, with the rest retrieved from reference TRBV19 and TRBJ2-3, is DGGITQSPKYLFRKEGQNVTLSCEQNLNHDAMYWYRQDPGQGLRLIYYSQIVNDFQKGDIAEGYSVSREKKESFPLTVTSAQKNPTAFYLCASGRAGRDTDTQYFGPGTRLTVL.

This clone was seen a single time. The chain recombines TRBV27 with TRBJ2-1; D call uncertain. The CDR3 runs 14 residues. Looked up from germline, CDR1 is MNHEY and CDR2 is SMNVEV (reference sequence). V was pared by 6 bases and J by 2 bases, with 11 bases between. CDR3 nucleotides: TGTGCCAGCAGGAGCTACACTACCTACAATGAGCAGTTCTTC. Protein sequence: CASRSYTTYNEQFF.

The gene calls are TRBV4-3 and TRBJ1-1, with TRBD1 identical over 7 bases. The V gene's germline CDR1 is LGHNA and CDR2 YSLEER. With 4 bases clipped from V and 0 bases from J, the junction kept 5 bases outside the gene matches. This CDR3 region has 15 residues. The DNA for the CDR3 is TGCGCCAGCAGCCTGGGACAGATGATGAACACTGAAGCTTTCTTT. This codes for CASSLGQMMNTEAFF.

This chain joins TRBV28 and TRBJ2-3; 10 positions agree with TRBD2. Germline V lookup: CDR1 MDHEN, CDR2 SYDVKM. This CDR3 contains 16 residues. V lost 7 bases and J lost 8; bases outside the gene matches: 15. CDR3: CASTLGGGSGGSTQYF. The CDR3, as DNA: TGTGCCAGCACACTCGGGGGAGGTAGCGGGGGGAGTACGCAGTATTTT.

This clone occurred a few times. The chain couples TRBV3-1 (or the pseudogene TRBV3-2) to TRBJ1-5; the match to TRBD1 covers 9 bases. The CDR3 has 14 residues. V shed 6 bases and J 4 bases; nucleotides not matched to a gene: 4. Germline V gene lookup returns CDR1 LGHDT and CDR2 YNNKEL (reference sequence). In DNA form, the CDR3 reads TGTGCCAGCAGTTCCGGGACAGGGAATCAGCCCCAGCATTTT. As protein: CASSSGTGNQPQHF.

This chain connects TRBV4-1 to TRBJ2-5; 9 nucleotides match TRBD1. V shed 2 bases, J shed 5 bases, and the junction held 15 bases outside the gene matches. Germline CDR1 MGHRA, CDR2 YSYEKL. CDR3 length: 18 amino acids. The CDR3 DNA reads as TGCGCCAGCAGCCAAAGAGGCGCCGGGACAGGGTATTTGGAGACCCAGTACTTC. Its protein is CASSQRGAGTGYLETQYF.

J is TRBJ1-2 and V is TRBV6-5; a weak D match, TRBD1 (6 bases). Germline CDR1 MNHEY, CDR2 SVGAGI. The CDR3 loop spans 13 amino acids. Trimming removed 8 bases from V and 4 bases from J, with 14 bases in between. CDR3 residues: CASQLDSSYGYTF. The CDR3, as DNA: TGTGCCAGCCAACTGGACAGCTCCTATGGCTACACCTTC.

This clone has more than one count but fewer than ten. The rearrangement links TRBV30 to TRBJ2-7; TRBD2 is a possible D gene (7 bases). Germline-derived CDR1 and CDR2 are GTSNPN and SVGIG (reference sequence). This CDR3 comprises 13 residues. Trimming cost V 5 bases and J 7 bases, with 18 bases left between them. As DNA, the CDR3 is TGTGCCTGGGGGGGGGACACCAGGGGTGAGCAGTACTTC. Its translation is CAWGGDTRGEQYF.

The chain couples TRBV28 to TRBJ2-2; 7 positions match TRBD2. Germline assignment: CDR1 MDHEN and CDR2 SYDVKM. V lost 6 bases, J lost 3 bases, and 4 bases stayed unmatched. The CDR3 loop spans 14 amino acids. CDR3 DNA sequence: TGTGCCAGCAGGGGAGGGCCTTACACCGGGGAGCTGTTTTTT. It specifies CASRGGPYTGELFF.

The rearrangement uses TRBV19 and TRBJ2-5; possible D gene TRBD1, 6 bases. Per germline, CDR1 LNHDA and CDR2 SQIVND (reference sequence). This CDR3 has 15 amino acids. The germline V and J ends were trimmed by 4 bases and 0 bases, with 12 bases remaining between them. The CDR3 loop is CASSKGTRYQETQYF. The DNA of the CDR3 is TGTGCCAGTAGTAAGGGGACAAGGTACCAAGAGACCCAGTACTTC. Complete variable domain (other parts from reference TRBV19 and TRBJ2-5): DGGITQSPKYLFRKEGQNVTLSCEQNLNHDAMYWYRQDPGQGLRLIYYSQIVNDFQKGDIAEGYSVSREKKESFPLTVTSAQKNPTAFYLCASSKGTRYQETQYFGPGTRLLVL.

This sequence joins TRBV5-4 and TRBJ2-3; TRBD2 matches at 7 bases. There are 15 residues in the CDR3. V shed 3 bases and J 3 bases; nucleotides not matched to a gene: 7. Germline V gene sequence: CDR1 SGHNT, CDR2 YYREEE (reference sequence). CDR3 region: CASSWGSGDTDTQYF. CDR3 in DNA: TGTGCCAGCAGCTGGGGCAGCGGGGATACAGATACGCAGTATTTT.